One and the same sample provided the 26 T cell receptor beta chains below, sequenced in a study of molecular identifiers for immune sequencing clone quantification. A single record per CDR3 protein comes from TCRdb applying MiXCR to the PCR reads. The sample holds hundreds of thousands of distinct CDR3 sequences, about 25% seen once. Specimen: naive CD8+ T cells from blood, with Jurkat cell RNA spiked in. Sample subset: FACS-sorted CD8+CD4-CCR7+CD45RA+ naive T cells. These TCRs come from a human donor in good health. Some libraries in this study had Jurkat cell RNA spiked in.

This clonotype appeared a single time. Given a much more abundant clone one base away, this may be a read error. This CDR3 is CAISYKGQGGYEQYF. CDR3 DNA sequence: TGTGCCATCAGTTACAAGGGACAGGGGGGCTACGAGCAGTACTTC. This sequence joins TRBV6-5 and TRBJ2-7; 11 positions match TRBD1. The CDR3 has 15 amino acids. Looked up from germline, CDR1 is MNHEY and CDR2 is SVGAGI.

This clonotype was counted a few times. Since a much larger clone is just one base distant, this may be a read error. The chain is built from TRBV28 and TRBJ1-5; D not certain. This CDR3 comprises 15 residues. The V end was cut by 2 bases, the J end by 1 base, with 9 bases between. Germline values: CDR1 MDHEN, CDR2 SYDVKM. The CDR3 DNA reads TGTGCCAGCAGTTTAGACGGGGTGAGCAATCAGCCCCAGCATTTT. This sequence encodes CASSLDGVSNQPQHF. The entire variable domain, with the rest obtained from reference TRBV28 and TRBJ1-5, is as follows: DVKVTQSSRYLVKRTGEKVFLECVQDMDHENMFWYRQDPGLGLRLIYFSYDVKMKEKGDIPEGYSVSREKKERFSLILESASTNQTSMYLCASSLDGVSNQPQHFGDGTRLSIL.

Ten or more counts support this clonotype. The chain carries TRBV4-2 and TRBJ2-3; TRBD2 agrees at 9 bases. The junction had 9 bases not matched to a gene; V was cut back by 7 bases and J by 4 bases. CDR1 is LGHNA and CDR2 is YNFKEQ in the germline V gene. This CDR3 comprises 15 residues. The CDR3 nucleotides read TGTGCCAGCACGCCAATAGCGGGAGTGCCAGATACGCAGTATTTT. Translated: CASTPIAGVPDTQYF.

About this clonotype: This may be a read error: a much more frequent sequence differs by one nucleotide. The genes are TRBV29-1 and TRBJ1-1; no reliable D call. Germline V gives CDR1 SQVTM, CDR2 ANQGSEA. The CDR3 sequence is 10 residues long. CDR3 residues: CSVDPDEALF. CDR3 coding DNA: TGCAGCGTTGACCCGGATGAAGCTCTCTTT.

This clonotype was picked up a small number of times. This CDR3 fails to terminate in the conserved phenylalanine or tryptophan, so it likely reflects a read error. The V call is TRBV7-8, the J call TRBJ1-6; possibly TRBD1 for D (5 bases). CDR1 is SGHVS, CDR2 FQNEAQ, per germline. The CDR3 consists of 17 residues. Trimming pared 0 bases from V and 0 bases from J, leaving 9 bases between. The CDR3: CASSLAGESSYNSPLHL. DNA of the CDR3: TGTGCCAGCAGCTTAGCGGGGGAGAGCTCCTATAATTCACCCCTCCACCTT.

As to this clonotype: A much larger clone differs by one base, so this may be a read error. The chain employs TRBV4-1 and TRBJ2-7; TRBD1 matches at 7 bases. CDR3 size: 15 residues. With 1 base clipped from V and 3 bases from J, the junction kept 6 bases outside the gene matches. The V gene's germline CDR1 is MGHRA and CDR2 YSYEKL. CDR3 DNA: TGCGCCAGCAGCCAAGGAGGACAGGTGAGCTACGAGCAGTACTTC. It encodes CASSQGGQVSYEQYF.

This clonotype was seen a few times. The chain carries TRBV6-1 and TRBJ2-3; TRBD2 matches at 8 bases. Trimming cost V 0 bases and J 4 bases; bases outside gene matches: 12. CDR1 and CDR2 from the germline V gene are MNHNS and SASEGT. The CDR3 contains 18 residues. The CDR3 DNA follows: TGTGCCAGCAGTGAAGCGCTTCTCGGGACTAGTTATTCAGATACGCAGTATTTT. It is translated as CASSEALLGTSYSDTQYF.

The chain employs TRBV15 and TRBJ2-7; weak D call: TRBD1 (6 bases). Trimming left V 1 base short and J 1 base short, with 11 bases between. CDR1 LNHNV and CDR2 YYDKDF come from the germline V gene (reference sequence). The CDR3 spans 15 residues. CDR3 DNA sequence: TGTGCCACCAGCAGAGTCACACAGGGTTCCTACGAGCAGTACTTC. Amino acids: CATSRVTQGSYEQYF.

This clonotype has a handful of counts. This chain joins TRBV20-1 and TRBJ2-7; D uncertain. The CDR3 consists of 13 residues. Per germline, CDR1 DFQATT and CDR2 SNEGSKA (reference sequence). DNA of the CDR3: TGCAGGTACCGGCTGGCGGACCCATACGAGCAGTACTTC. Protein product: CRYRLADPYEQYF.

This clonotype was seen at least ten times. CDR3 DNA sequence: TGTGCCAGCAGTTTAGAGGGACTAGGGATGGAGACCCAGTACTTC. Protein: CASSLEGLGMETQYF. The rearrangement links TRBV28 to TRBJ2-5, with 8 bases lining up with TRBD2. Germline lookup yields CDR1 MDHEN and CDR2 SYDVKM. J lost 5 bases, V lost 2 bases, and 7 bases had no gene match. This CDR3 is built from 15 residues. The full variable domain, in which reference TRBV28 and TRBJ2-5 provide the parts outside the CDR3, is DVKVTQSSRYLVKRTGEKVFLECVQDMDHENMFWYRQDPGLGLRLIYFSYDVKMKEKGDIPEGYSVSREKKERFSLILESASTNQTSMYLCASSLEGLGMETQYFGPGTRLLVL.

CDR3: CASSYRADLSGANVLTF. The CDR3 nucleotides read TGTGCCAGCAGTTATAGGGCAGACCTCTCTGGGGCCAACGTCCTGACTTTC. V usage is TRBV6-5 and J usage is TRBJ2-6; D gene uncertain. The germline V and J ends were trimmed by 3 bases and 0 bases, with 12 bases remaining between them. Germline CDR1 is MNHEY and CDR2 is SVGAGI. The CDR3 covers 17 residues.

This clonotype was counted a few times. Relative to the germline gene, one junction end is altered; a read error may explain this. This rearrangement joins TRBV7-7 to TRBJ2-5, with TRBD2 matching 9 bases. CDR1 is SSHAT, CDR2 FNYEAQ, per germline (reference sequence). This CDR3 region has 15 residues. CDR3 sequence: CASSSSSGMGETQYF. As DNA, the CDR3 is TGTGCTAGCAGCTCCTCTAGCGGGATGGGAGAGACCCAGTACTTC. The full variable domain, rest sourced from reference TRBV7-7 and TRBJ2-5, is GAGVSQSPRYKVTKRGQDVTLRCDPISSHATLYWYQQALGQGPEFLTYFNYEAQPDKSGLPSDRFSAERPEGSISTLTIQRTEQRDSAMYRCASSSSSGMGETQYFGPGTRLLVL.

This clonotype was counted at least ten times. The chain employs TRBV5-4 and TRBJ2-3; 9 bases match TRBD1. V lost 1 base to trimming and J lost 2 bases; unmatched junction nucleotides: 8. The germline V gene encodes CDR1 SGHNT and CDR2 YYREEE (reference sequence). The CDR3 covers 17 residues. CDR3 sequence (DNA): TGTGCCAGCAGCTTGCTGGGACAGGGAGGGCCCACAGATACGCAGTATTTT. Translated, it gives CASSLLGQGGPTDTQYF.

This clonotype occurred a few times. The gene calls are TRBV30 and TRBJ1-5; maybe TRBD1 (6 bases). Germline loops: CDR1 GTSNPN, CDR2 SVGIG (reference sequence). Trimming removed 5 bases at V and 7 bases at J, with 12 bases between. The CDR3 length is 12 residues. The CDR3 loop reads CAWDGGHQPQHF. CDR3 in DNA: TGTGCCTGGGACGGGGGGCACCAGCCCCAGCATTTT.

The chain couples TRBV9 to TRBJ2-7; D may match TRBD1 or TRBD2 (5 bases each). Between the trimmed V and J ends, which lost 6 bases and 0 bases, there was a span of 16 bases. CDR1 is SGDLS and CDR2 is YYNGEE in the germline V gene. The CDR3 loop spans 15 amino acids. The CDR3 spells CASNTGASSSYEQYF. The CDR3 DNA reads as TGTGCCAGCAACACCGGGGCTAGTTCCTCCTACGAGCAGTACTTC. The full variable domain, in which reference TRBV9 and TRBJ2-7 provide the parts outside the CDR3, is DSGVTQTPKHLITATGQRVTLRCSPRSGDLSVYWYQQSLDQGLQFLIQYYNGEERAKGNILERFSAQQFPDLHSELNLSSLELGDSALYFCASNTGASSSYEQYFGPGTRLTVT.

As for this clonotype: A much bigger clone sits one base away, suggesting this may be a read error. This chain uses TRBV6-5 with TRBJ2-1; D gene ambiguous. The CDR3 sequence is 13 residues long. Germline assignment: CDR1 MNHEY and CDR2 SVGAGI. The germline V and J ends were trimmed by 2 bases and 5 bases, with 7 bases remaining between them. CDR3 amino acids: CASSYPENNEQFF. In DNA, the CDR3 is TGTGCCAGCAGTTACCCGGAAAACAATGAGCAGTTCTTC.

This clonotype showed up just a few times. This chain connects TRBV4-3 to TRBJ2-3; tentatively, D is TRBD2 (6 bases). V was shortened by 0 bases and J by 3 bases, with 22 bases between the two germline ends. The CDR3 is 19 residues long. Germline assignment: CDR1 LGHNA and CDR2 YSLEER. The DNA of the CDR3 is TGCGCCAGCAGCCAAGATCTGGACGGGTGGAGGGCCCCGACAGATACGCAGTATTTT. Translation gives CASSQDLDGWRAPTDTQYF.

In the case of this clonotype: At one end the junction does not follow the germline gene, possibly because of a read error. The rearrangement uses TRBV27 and TRBJ1-1, with D unresolved. The CDR3 loop spans 13 amino acids. In germline, CDR1 is MNHEY, CDR2 SMNVEV (reference sequence). CDR3 bases: TGTGCCAGCAGTTTAGACGGGAACGCTGAAGCTTTCTTT. Its protein is CASSLDGNAEAFF.

The chain carries TRBV28 and TRBJ2-1, with no clear D. The germline V and J ends were trimmed by 3 bases and 0 bases, with 6 bases remaining between them. This CDR3 is built from 14 residues. Per the germline V gene, CDR1 is MDHEN and CDR2 is SYDVKM. The CDR3 protein is CASSLAASYNEQFF. CDR3 DNA: TGTGCCAGCAGTTTGGCGGCCTCCTACAATGAGCAGTTCTTC.

To note about this clonotype: Mismatch with germline at one junction end may stem from a read error. As DNA, the CDR3 is TGTGCCAGCAGCCGGGACAGTTCCTACGAGCGGTACTTC. It codes for CASSRDSSYERYF. The V and J genes are TRBV28 and TRBJ2-7; 7 bases are a match to TRBD1. Germline V gene sequence: CDR1 MDHEN, CDR2 SYDVKM. CDR3 length equals 13 residues.

Remarks on this clonotype: One end of the junction varies from germline; a read error may be responsible. The V call is TRBV7-6, the J call TRBJ2-7; 10 bases agree with TRBD1. CDR1 and CDR2 (germline): SGHVS, FNYEAQ. This CDR3 comprises 16 residues. CDR3 coding DNA: TGTGCCAGCGGCTTATCTCCGGGACAGGGGATTAACGAGCAGTACTTC. This gives the protein CASGLSPGQGINEQYF.

The sample holds many counts of this clonotype. The rearrangement joins TRBV4-1 to TRBJ2-7; TRBD2 matches at 10 bases. CDR1 MGHRA and CDR2 YSYEKL come from the germline V gene. The CDR3 has 15 amino acids. The J segment lost 7 bases and the V segment lost 2 bases, leaving 8 bases of the junction unmatched. CDR3 coding DNA: TGCGCCAGCAGCCAACTAACTAGCGGGGAGGGTGAGCAGTACTTC. This sequence encodes CASSQLTSGEGEQYF.

About this clonotype itself: One base away lies a much larger clone, so this may be a sequencing read error. The chain combines TRBV3-1 with TRBJ2-3; 13 bases are a match to TRBD2. The CDR3 has 17 amino acids. CDR1 LGHDT and CDR2 YNNKEL come from the germline V gene (reference sequence). V lost 5 bases to trimming and J lost 3 bases; unmatched junction nucleotides: 8. CDR3 protein: CASSTHGLAGATDTQYF. The CDR3 region has the DNA TGTGCCAGCAGCACCCATGGACTAGCGGGAGCTACAGATACGCAGTATTTT.

The chain employs TRBV6-5 and TRBJ2-5, with D unclear. The CDR3 is made up of 13 amino acids. Trimming left V 5 bases short and J 4 bases short, with 11 bases between. Germline loops: CDR1 MNHEY, CDR2 SVGAGI. The CDR3 sequence: CASSDGSRETQYF. CDR3 DNA sequence: TGTGCCAGCAGTGACGGCAGCCGAGAGACCCAGTACTTC.

With respect to this clonotype: A clone one base away is much larger, so this may be a read error. The gene calls are TRBV7-9 and TRBJ2-1; D is ambiguous. Germline V gene data show CDR1 as SEHNR and CDR2 as FQNEAQ (reference sequence). This CDR3 has 14 amino acids. CDR3 loop: CANSLSGDYNEQFF. CDR3 DNA: TGTGCCAACAGCTTGTCTGGGGACTACAATGAGCAGTTCTTC.

There are a few counts of this clonotype. V usage is TRBV5-4 and J usage is TRBJ2-3; 8 nucleotides line up with TRBD1. The V segment lost 4 bases and the J segment 2 bases; nucleotides outside the gene matches: 6. Germline V gene data show CDR1 as SGHNT and CDR2 as YYREEE (reference sequence). This CDR3 is built from 15 residues. CDR3 in amino acids: CASSIYRGATDTQYF. DNA for the CDR3: TGTGCCAGCAGCATTTACAGGGGGGCCACAGATACGCAGTATTTT.